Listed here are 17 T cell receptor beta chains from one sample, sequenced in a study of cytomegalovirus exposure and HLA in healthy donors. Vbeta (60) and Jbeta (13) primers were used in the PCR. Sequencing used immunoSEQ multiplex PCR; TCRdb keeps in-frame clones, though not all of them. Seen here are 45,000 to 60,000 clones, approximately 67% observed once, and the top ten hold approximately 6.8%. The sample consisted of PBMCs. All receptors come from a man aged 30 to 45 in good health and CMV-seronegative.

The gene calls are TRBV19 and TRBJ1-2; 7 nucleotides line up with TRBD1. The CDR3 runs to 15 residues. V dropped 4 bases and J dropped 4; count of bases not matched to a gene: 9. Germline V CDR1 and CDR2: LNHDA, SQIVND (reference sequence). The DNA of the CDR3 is TGTGCCAGTAGTACCGACAGGGTCGCTTCCTATGGCTACACCTTC. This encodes CASSTDRVASYGYTF.

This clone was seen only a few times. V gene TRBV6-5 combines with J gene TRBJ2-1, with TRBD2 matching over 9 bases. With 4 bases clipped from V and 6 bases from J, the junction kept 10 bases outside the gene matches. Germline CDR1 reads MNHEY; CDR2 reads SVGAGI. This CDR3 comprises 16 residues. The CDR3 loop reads CASSSRAGGTGNEQFF. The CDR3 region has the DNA TGTGCCAGCAGTTCTCGAGCGGGAGGAACGGGCAATGAGCAGTTCTTC.

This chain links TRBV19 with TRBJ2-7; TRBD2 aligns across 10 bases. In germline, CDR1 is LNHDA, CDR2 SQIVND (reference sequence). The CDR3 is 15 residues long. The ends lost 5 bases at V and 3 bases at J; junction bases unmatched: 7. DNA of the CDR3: TGTGCCAGTAGTGAAGGACTAGCGGAGAACTACGAGCAGTACTTC. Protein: CASSEGLAENYEQYF.

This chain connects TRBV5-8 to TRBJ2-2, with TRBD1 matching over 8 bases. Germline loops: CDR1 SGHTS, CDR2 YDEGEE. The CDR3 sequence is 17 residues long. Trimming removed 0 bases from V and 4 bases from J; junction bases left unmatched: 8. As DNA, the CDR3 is TGTGCCAGCAGCTTGGGGATCTGGACAGGGCCCACCGGGGAGCTGTTTTTT. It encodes CASSLGIWTGPTGELFF.

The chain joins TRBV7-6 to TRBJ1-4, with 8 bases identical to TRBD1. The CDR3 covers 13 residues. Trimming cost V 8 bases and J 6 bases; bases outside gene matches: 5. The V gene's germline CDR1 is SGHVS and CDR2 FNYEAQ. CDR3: CASQTGAHEKLFF. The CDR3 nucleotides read TGTGCCAGCCAGACAGGGGCCCATGAAAAACTGTTTTTT.

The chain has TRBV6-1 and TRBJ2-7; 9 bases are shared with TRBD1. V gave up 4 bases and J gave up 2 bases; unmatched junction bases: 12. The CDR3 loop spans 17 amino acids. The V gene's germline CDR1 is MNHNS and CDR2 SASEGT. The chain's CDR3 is CASSGLKYRDRAYEQYF. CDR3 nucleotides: TGTGCCAGCAGTGGATTAAAATACCGGGACAGGGCCTACGAGCAGTACTTC.

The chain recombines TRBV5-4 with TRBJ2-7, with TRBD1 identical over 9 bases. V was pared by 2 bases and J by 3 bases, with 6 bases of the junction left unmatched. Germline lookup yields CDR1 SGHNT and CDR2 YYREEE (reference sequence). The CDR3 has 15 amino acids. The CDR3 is CASSFNPDRGYEQYF. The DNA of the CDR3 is TGTGCCAGCAGCTTTAATCCGGACAGGGGCTACGAGCAGTACTTC. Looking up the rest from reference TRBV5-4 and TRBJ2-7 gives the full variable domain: ETGVTQSPTHLIKTRGQQVTLRCSSQSGHNTVSWYQQALGQGPQFIFQYYREEENGRGNFPPRFSGLQFPNYSSELNVNALELDDSALYLCASSFNPDRGYEQYFGPGTRLTVT.

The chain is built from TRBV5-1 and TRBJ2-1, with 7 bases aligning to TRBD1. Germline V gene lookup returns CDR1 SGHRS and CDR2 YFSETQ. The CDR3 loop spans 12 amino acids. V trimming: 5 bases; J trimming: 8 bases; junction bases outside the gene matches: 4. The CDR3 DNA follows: TGCGCCAGCAGGGAAACAGGGGATGAGCAGTTCTTC. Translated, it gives CASRETGDEQFF.

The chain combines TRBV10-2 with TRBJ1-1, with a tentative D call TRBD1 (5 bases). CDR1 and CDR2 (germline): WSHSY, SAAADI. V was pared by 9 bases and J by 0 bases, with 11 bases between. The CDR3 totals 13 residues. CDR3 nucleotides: TGCGCCAGTGGGGCGGGGATGAACACTGAAGCTTTCTTT. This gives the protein CASGAGMNTEAFF.

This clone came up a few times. Here the CDR3 reads CAGTKGQKNTEAFF. CDR3 bases: TGTGCCGGAACAAAGGGACAGAAGAACACTGAAGCTTTCTTT. The genes are TRBV2 and TRBJ1-1; 7 bases fit TRBD1. The germline CDR1 and CDR2 sequences are SNHLY and FYNNEI. Germline trimming cut 11 bases from V and 1 base from J; bases unmatched to any gene: 10. CDR3 length: 14 residues.

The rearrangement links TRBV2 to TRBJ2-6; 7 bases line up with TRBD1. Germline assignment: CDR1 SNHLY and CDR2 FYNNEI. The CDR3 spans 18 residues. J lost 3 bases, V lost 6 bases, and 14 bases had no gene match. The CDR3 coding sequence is TGTGCCAGCAGATACAGGGGTGTTTCGTTCGGTGGGGCCAACGTCCTGACTTTC. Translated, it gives CASRYRGVSFGGANVLTF. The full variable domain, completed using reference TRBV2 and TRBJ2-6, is EPEVTQTPSHQVTQMGQEVILRCVPISNHLYFYWYRQILGQKVEFLVSFYNNEISEKSEIFDDQFSVERPDGSNFTLKIRSTKLEDSAMYFCASRYRGVSFGGANVLTFGAGSRLTVL.

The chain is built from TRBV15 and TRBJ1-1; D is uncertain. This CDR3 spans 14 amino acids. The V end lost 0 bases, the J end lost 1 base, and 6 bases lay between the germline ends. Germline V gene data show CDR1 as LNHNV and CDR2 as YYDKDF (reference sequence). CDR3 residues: CATSREFGNTEAFF. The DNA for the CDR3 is TGTGCCACCAGCAGAGAGTTCGGGAACACTGAAGCTTTCTTT.

DNA of the CDR3: TGTGCCTGGAGAAGCTTTCTAGATACGCAGTATTTT. This encodes CAWRSFLDTQYF. The chain has TRBV30 and TRBJ2-3, with D unclear. This CDR3 has 12 residues. Between the trimmed V and J ends, which lost 3 bases and 5 bases, there was a span of 9 bases. Germline V lookup: CDR1 GTSNPN, CDR2 SVGIG (reference sequence).

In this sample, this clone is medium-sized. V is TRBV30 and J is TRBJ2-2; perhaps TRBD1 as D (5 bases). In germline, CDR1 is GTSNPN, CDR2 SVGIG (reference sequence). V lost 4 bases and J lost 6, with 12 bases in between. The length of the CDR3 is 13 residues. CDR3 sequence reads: CAWTLAGSGELFF. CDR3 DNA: TGTGCCTGGACCTTAGCAGGGTCCGGGGAGCTGTTTTTT.

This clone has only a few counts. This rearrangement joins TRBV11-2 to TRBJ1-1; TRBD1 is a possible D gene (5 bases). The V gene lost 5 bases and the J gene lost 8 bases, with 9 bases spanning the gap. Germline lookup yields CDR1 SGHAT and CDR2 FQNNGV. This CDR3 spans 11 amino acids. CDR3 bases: TGTGCCAGCAGCGGGGCCAGCGAAGCTTTCTTT. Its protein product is CASSGASEAFF.

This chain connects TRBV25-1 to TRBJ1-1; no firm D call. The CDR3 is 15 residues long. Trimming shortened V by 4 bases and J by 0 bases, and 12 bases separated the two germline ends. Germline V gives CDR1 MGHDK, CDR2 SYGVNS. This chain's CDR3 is CASSGLYSVNTEAFF. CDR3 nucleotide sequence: TGTGCCAGCAGTGGTCTTTATTCCGTGAACACTGAAGCTTTCTTT.

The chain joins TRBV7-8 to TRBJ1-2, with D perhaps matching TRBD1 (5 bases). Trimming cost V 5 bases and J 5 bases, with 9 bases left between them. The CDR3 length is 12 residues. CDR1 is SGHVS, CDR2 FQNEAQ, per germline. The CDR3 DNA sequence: TGTGCCAGCAGCACTGACAGTTATGGCTACACCTTC. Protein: CASSTDSYGYTF. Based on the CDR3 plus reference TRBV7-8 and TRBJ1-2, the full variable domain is GAGVSQSPRYKVAKRGQDVALRCDPISGHVSLFWYQQALGQGPEFLTYFQNEAQLDKSGLPSDRFFAERPEGSVSTLKIQRTQQEDSAVYLCASSTDSYGYTFGSGTRLTVV.